This is a list of T cell receptor beta chains from one sample in a study of CD8+CD57+ T cells in acquired aplastic anemia. TCRdb analysed the reads with MiXCR anew, one entry per CDR3 protein. The data contain 150,000 to 200,000 distinct CDR3 sequences, 48% of them singletons. Material for sequencing was sorted CD4+, CD8+, or CD8+CD57+ T cells (not recorded which) from PBMCs. These receptor sequences come from a human donor with aplastic anemia. Each CDR3 is given with its conserved first and last residue. D genes are given only for firm matches. The listing skips clone size in some rows; elsewhere it reads once, few, many or a size class.

>few|-|TRBJ1-2|TRBV2
TGTGCCAGCAGTGAAGCAGGGGCCAACTATGGCTACACCTTC
CASSEAGANYGYTF
>few|TRBD1|TRBJ2-7|TRBV5-1
TGCGTCAGCAGCTTACAAGGGGGCGTTCGTAACGAGCAGTACTTC
CVSSLQGGVRNEQYF
>-|TRBD1|TRBJ1-2|TRBV10-3
TGTGCCATCAGTGATGGGACAGGGTCGGGTGGCTACACCTTC
CAISDGTGSGGYTF
>many|-|TRBJ2-5|TRBV5-1
TGCGCCAGCACCCGAAGGGGGGGGCAAGAGACCCAGTACTTC
CASTRRGGQETQYF
>many|TRBD1|TRBJ2-7|TRBV20-1
TGCAGTGCTAGAGTGACAGGGGGCACCTACGAGCAGTACTTC
CSARVTGGTYEQYF
>few|TRBD1|TRBJ2-3|TRBV3-1
TGTGCCAGCAGCCAACGGGACAGGATTAGCACAGATACGCAGTATTTT
CASSQRDRISTDTQYF
>-|TRBD1|TRBJ1-1|TRBV29-1
TGCAGCGTTTCAGGGGGAGCTTACACTGAAGCTTTCTTT
CSVSGGAYTEAFF
>many|-|TRBJ2-3|TRBV20-1
TGCAGTGCTAGCCGGACGTTGAGCACAGATACGCAGTATTTT
CSASRTLSTDTQYF
>-|TRBD2|TRBJ2-1|TRBV20-1
TGCAGTGCTAGACCAATCGGGACTAGCGGGACATTTCAGTTCTTC
CSARPIGTSGTFQFF
>once|TRBD2|TRBJ2-7|TRBV7-3
TGTGCCAGCAGCTTAAGGTCTTCGGGAGGGCCATCCGAGCAGTACTTC
CASSLRSSGGPSEQYF
>-|-|TRBJ2-7|TRBV12-3/TRBV12-4
TGTGCCAGCAGTTTAGCGTTTTCCAGAACCACTACTTCCTACGAGCAGTACTTC
CASSLAFSRTTTSYEQYF
>-|-|TRBJ2-7|TRBV24-1
TGTGCCACCAGAACGGGACGTCTGTACTACGAGCAGTACTTC
CATRTGRLYYEQYF
>-|-|TRBJ1-1|TRBV7-2
TGTGCCAGCAGCTTAGCGGGGTTCGGCACTGAAGCTTTCTTT
CASSLAGFGTEAFF
>many|-|TRBJ2-3|TRBV2
TGTGCCGGCCGCAAGCGGGCAGCAGATACGCAGTATTTT
CAGRKRAADTQYF
>many|TRBD2|TRBJ2-5|TRBV4-2
TGTGCCAGCAGCCAAGAGGGTAAGGGACTAGCTCAAGAGACCCAGTACTTC
CASSQEGKGLAQETQYF
>-|TRBD1|TRBJ2-7|TRBV29-1
TGCAGCGTCGACCCGGGACAGACCCTACGTGAGCAGTACTTC
CSVDPGQTLREQYF
>-|-|TRBJ2-3|TRBV20-1
TGCAGTGCTTACGGCGGTTCGGCGGGAGATACGCAGTATTTT
CSAYGGSAGDTQYF
>-|-|TRBJ2-5|TRBV7-9
TGTGCCAGCAGCCAGCAGGCCTTCCAAGAGACCCAGTACTTC
CASSQQAFQETQYF
>-|TRBD1|TRBJ2-2|TRBV2
TGTGCCAGCAGTCTGACAGGGATGGTCGGGGAGCTGTTTTTT
CASSLTGMVGELFF
>many|-|TRBJ2-7|TRBV3-1
TGTGCCAGCAGCCAAGAGTCCTACGAGCAGTACTTC
CASSQESYEQYF
>-|-|TRBJ2-7|TRBV2
TGTGCTAGCGGTCGGACACCATCCTACGAGCAGTACTTC
CASGRTPSYEQYF
>many|-|TRBJ2-7|TRBV7-9
TGTGCCAGCAGCCACCAGGGCGTCTTGGGCGAGCAGTACTTC
CASSHQGVLGEQYF
>few|-|TRBJ2-5|TRBV7-9
TGTGCCAGCAGCTTAGGTCCGCCGGGAGCCCGAGAGACCCAGTACTTC
CASSLGPPGARETQYF
>-|TRBD2|TRBJ2-3|TRBV4-2
TGTGCCAGCAGCCAAGGGACTAGCGGGGTTGGCACAGATACGCAGTATTTT
CASSQGTSGVGTDTQYF
>-|TRBD1|TRBJ2-1|TRBV25-1
TGTGCCAGCAGTGACCGGGACAGGGGTTGGGAAGAGCAGTTCTTC
CASSDRDRGWEEQFF
>many|-|TRBJ1-5|TRBV20-1
TGCAGTGCACACCCGCGGGGGAGGGGCAATCAGCCCCAGCATTTT
CSAHPRGRGNQPQHF
>-|TRBD2|TRBJ2-3|TRBV20-1
TGCAGTGCACCTAGCGGGGGAAGCACAGATACGCAGTATTTT
CSAPSGGSTDTQYF
>-|TRBD2|TRBJ2-3|TRBV14
TGTGCCAGCAGCCGACAACTAGCGAGCACAGATACGCAGTATTTT
CASSRQLASTDTQYF
>few|TRBD2|TRBJ2-3|TRBV24-1
TGTGCCACCGGTGAGCCTAGCGGGGGCACAGATACGCAGTATTTT
CATGEPSGGTDTQYF
>many|-|TRBJ2-5|TRBV7-6
TGTGCCAGCAGCTTAAAGGGGCAGACCCAGTACTTC
CASSLKGQTQYF
>few|-|TRBJ2-7|TRBV19
TGTGCCAGTAGGGGGCAGGAAACCTACGAGCAGTACTTC
CASRGQETYEQYF
>many|TRBD1|TRBJ2-1|TRBV19
TGTGCCAGTACGGAACAGGGGTCTTTGGGTGAGCAGTTCTTC
CASTEQGSLGEQFF
>few|-|TRBJ1-2|TRBV4-2
TGTGCCAGCAGCCAAGCCCTCGGCTACACCTTC
CASSQALGYTF
>-|TRBD1|TRBJ2-7|TRBV29-1
TGCAGCCCATTGGGGGACAGGGCCCACGAGCAGTACTTC
CSPLGDRAHEQYF
>-|-|TRBJ1-6|TRBV5-1
TGCGCCAGCAGCTTGGAAGGAGCTTCCAATTCACCCCTCCACTTT
CASSLEGASNSPLHF
>-|-|TRBJ1-5|TRBV11-2
TGTGCCAGCAGCCTAGGAGAATCGGTCCATCAGCCCCAGCATTTT
CASSLGESVHQPQHF
>many|-|TRBJ1-2|TRBV9
TGTGCCAGCAGCGTAACTTGGGAGGGCTTGGGCTTTGGCTACACCTTC
CASSVTWEGLGFGYTF
>-|-|TRBJ2-1|TRBV7-3
TGTGCCAGCAGCCTACCCACAGGACCCACTCAGTTCTTC
CASSLPTGPTQFF